This T cell receptor (beta chain) comes out of a study of circulating and synovial CD4+ cells in juvenile arthritis (dated by TCRdb to about 2014). About the study as a whole: TCRbeta CDR3 repertoires of circulating HLA-DR+ CD4 T cells, bulk blood CD4 T cells and synovial CD4 T cells were compared within each patient. Repertoire sequencing aimed to confirm that a circulating synovial-like CD4 T cell subset was enriched in synovial clonotypes. Beyond this particular receptor, the publication reports: Traditional Vbeta family usage analysis did not detect the difference between circulating pathogenic-like lymphocytes and bulk blood T cells. Circulating pathogenic-like lymphocytes clustered together with synovial T cells and shared a substantially larger fraction of CDR3 sequences with synovium than bulk blood did. Synovial and circulating pathogenic-like lymphocyte repertoires were less diverse than bulk blood CD4 repertoires, with some CPL samples as oligoclonal as synovium. CPL and bulk blood CD4 samples differed in T cell genome counts by at least an order of magnitude, so sample-size effects were addressed. Since overlap with synovium went up as sequencing depth increased, the measured fractions of shared clonotypes likely underestimated the full repertoire overlap.

The library was made by the immunoSEQ multiplex PCR assay. An external provider carried out the TCRbeta CDR3 sequencing as a commercial service. As for how the authors treated the data: The analyses used productive nucleotide sequences together with amino acid sequences obtained by in silico translation. To equalise sample size, diversity was assessed as Renyi entropy across alpha values by taking the median of 200 repeated subsamples. Pairwise repertoire distance was calculated as one minus the Chao-modified Jaccard index, correcting for under-sampling, and used for clustering. Frequency-weighted overlap with synovial clonotypes was computed over 200 sample sizes, 200 draws without replacement each, and reported at the smaller sample's size. Sourced from immuneACCESS, this table was stored by TCRdb with only in-frame sequences that have V and J called. A share of the clones is absent; for the studies checked, an unresolved V gene accounts for under half, and the remainder has no known explanation. That table gives V, J and clone size, and the DNA gave D and trimming. Within this sample are 30,000 to 40,000 clones, with 90% to 95% of them counted one time only. The ten largest clones capture roughly 0.17% of the sample.

As concerns this clone: What this receptor recognizes is not known. Base qualities were left out, and no much larger clone turns up one base away.

Donors of the sequenced samples were patients with active juvenile idiopathic arthritis. Cells were sorted immediately after thawing, with dead cells excluded using Live/Dead Fixable Near-IR Stain. The CDR3 goes from the cysteine to the phenylalanine over 15 residues. Only the CDR3 DNA stays, 45 bases, in frame from base 1. Looking up the germline V gene (reference sequence) yields CDR1 LNHDA and CDR2 SQIVND. The germline ends are 10 bases apart after V is trimmed by 4 bases and J by 0 bases. Sequencing used CD4+ T cells from blood. The chain is assembled from TRBV19 and TRBJ2-1, with a tentative D gene TRBD1 over 5 matching bases. This clonotype originated in a human donor with juvenile idiopathic arthritis. The CDR3 protein: CASSKGADSYNEQFF. Here is the DNA: TGTGCCAGTAGTAAAGGGGCTGACTCCTACAATGAGCAGTTCTTC.